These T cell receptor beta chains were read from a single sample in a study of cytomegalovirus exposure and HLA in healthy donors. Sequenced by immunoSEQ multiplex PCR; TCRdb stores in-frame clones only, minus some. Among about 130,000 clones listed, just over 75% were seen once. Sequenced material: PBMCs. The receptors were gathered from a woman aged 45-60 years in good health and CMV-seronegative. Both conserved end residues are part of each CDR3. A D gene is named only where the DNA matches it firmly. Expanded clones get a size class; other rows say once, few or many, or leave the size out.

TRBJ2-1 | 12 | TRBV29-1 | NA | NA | CSVATSYNEQFF | TGCAGCGTTGCCACTAGCTACAATGAGCAGTTCTTC
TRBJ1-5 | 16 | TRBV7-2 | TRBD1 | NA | CASSLNRGLSNQPQHF | TGTGCCAGCAGCTTAAACAGGGGCTTGAGCAATCAGCCCCAGCATTTT
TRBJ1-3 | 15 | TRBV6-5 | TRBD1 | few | CASRTTGTGGNTIYF | TGTGCCAGCAGGACTACCGGGACAGGGGGAAACACCATATATTTT
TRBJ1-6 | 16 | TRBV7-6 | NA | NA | CASSSRQGSYNSPLHF | TGTGCCAGCAGCTCACGGCAGGGTAGCTATAATTCACCCCTCCACTTT
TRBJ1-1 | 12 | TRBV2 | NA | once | CASSGGRAEAFF | TGTGCCAGCAGTGGGGGGAGGGCTGAAGCTTTCTTT
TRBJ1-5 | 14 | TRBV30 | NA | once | CAWSQGNSNQPQHF | TGTGCCTGGAGCCAGGGGAATAGCAATCAGCCCCAGCATTTT
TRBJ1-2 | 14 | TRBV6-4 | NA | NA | CASSDSGAYSGYTF | TGTGCCAGCAGTGACTCGGGGGCGTACTCTGGCTACACCTTC
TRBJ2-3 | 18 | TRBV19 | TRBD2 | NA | CASSLSGTSGDRTDTQYF | TGTGCCAGTAGTCTCTCCGGGACTAGCGGAGACCGCACAGATACGCAGTATTTT
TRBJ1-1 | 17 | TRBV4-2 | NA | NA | CASSPRHGGISNTEAFF | TGTGCCAGCAGCCCACGACATGGAGGCATCTCGAACACTGAAGCTTTCTTT
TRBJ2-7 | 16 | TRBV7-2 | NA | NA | CASSLVGGRPVHEQYF | TGTGCCAGCAGCTTAGTGGGGGGTCGCCCGGTCCACGAGCAGTACTTC